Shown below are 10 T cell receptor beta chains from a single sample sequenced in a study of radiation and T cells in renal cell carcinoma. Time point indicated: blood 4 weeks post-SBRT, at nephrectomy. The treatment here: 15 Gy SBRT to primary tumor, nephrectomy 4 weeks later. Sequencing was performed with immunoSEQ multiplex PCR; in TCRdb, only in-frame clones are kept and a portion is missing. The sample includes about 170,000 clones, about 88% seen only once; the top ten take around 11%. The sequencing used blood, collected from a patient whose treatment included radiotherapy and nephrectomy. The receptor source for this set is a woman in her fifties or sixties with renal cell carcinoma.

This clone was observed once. CDR3 DNA: TGTGCCACCAGCAGAGGGGGATCTGGGGATACGCAGTATTTT. Its translation: CATSRGGSGDTQYF. This chain connects TRBV15 to TRBJ2-3; D is undetermined. The germline V gene encodes CDR1 LNHNV and CDR2 YYDKDF (reference sequence). The CDR3 contains 14 residues. Trimming took 1 base from V and 6 from J, leaving 11 bases between them.

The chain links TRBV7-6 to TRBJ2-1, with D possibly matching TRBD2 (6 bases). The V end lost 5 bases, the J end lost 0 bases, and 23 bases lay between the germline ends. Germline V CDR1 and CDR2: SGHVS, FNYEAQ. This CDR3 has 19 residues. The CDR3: CASSPGAGRFPYSYNEQFF. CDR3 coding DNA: TGTGCCAGCAGCCCTGGGGCGGGGCGATTCCCCTACTCCTACAATGAGCAGTTCTTC.

The CDR3 region has the DNA TGTGCCAGCAGTGAAGAGGTTTTAATCGGAGGGTATGGCTACACCTTC. Residues: CASSEEVLIGGYGYTF. The J gene is TRBJ1-2, the V gene TRBV2; D remains ambiguous. Germline V gene lookup returns CDR1 SNHLY and CDR2 FYNNEI. The CDR3 totals 16 residues. Trimming took 1 base from V and 5 from J, leaving 17 bases between them.

The CDR3 reads CASSPGTAYEQYF. The CDR3 bases are TGCGCCAGCAGCCCAGGGACAGCTTACGAGCAGTACTTC. The genes are TRBV5-1 and TRBJ2-7; 7 nucleotides match TRBD1. CDR3 size: 13 residues. Germline assignment: CDR1 SGHRS and CDR2 YFSETQ. The V and J ends lost 4 bases and 4 bases, in that order; junction bases with no gene match: 5.

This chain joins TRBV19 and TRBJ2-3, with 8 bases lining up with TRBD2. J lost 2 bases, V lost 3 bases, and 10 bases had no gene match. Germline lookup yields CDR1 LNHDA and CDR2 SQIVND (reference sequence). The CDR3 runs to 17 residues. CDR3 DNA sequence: TGTGCCAGTAGTATGACACTAGCGGCACACCTCACAGATACGCAGTATTTT. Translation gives CASSMTLAAHLTDTQYF. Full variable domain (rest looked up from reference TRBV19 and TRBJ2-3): DGGITQSPKYLFRKEGQNVTLSCEQNLNHDAMYWYRQDPGQGLRLIYYSQIVNDFQKGDIAEGYSVSREKKESFPLTVTSAQKNPTAFYLCASSMTLAAHLTDTQYFGPGTRLTVL.

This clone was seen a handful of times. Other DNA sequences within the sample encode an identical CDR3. The CDR3 DNA reads as TGTGCCAGCAGCTTACAGGAGAACACTGAAGCTTTCTTT. It encodes CASSLQENTEAFF. The genes are TRBV7-9 and TRBJ1-1, with D unresolved. The V gene lost 2 bases and the J gene lost 1 base, with 5 bases spanning the gap. Germline-derived CDR1 and CDR2 are SEHNR and FQNEAQ (reference sequence). The CDR3 contains 13 residues.

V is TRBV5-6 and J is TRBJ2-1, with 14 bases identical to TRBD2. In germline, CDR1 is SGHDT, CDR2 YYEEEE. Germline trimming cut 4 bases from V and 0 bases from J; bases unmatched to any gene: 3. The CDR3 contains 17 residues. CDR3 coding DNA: TGTGCCAGCAGCCCTGGGACTAGCGGGAGCTCCTACAATGAGCAGTTCTTC. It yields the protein CASSPGTSGSSYNEQFF. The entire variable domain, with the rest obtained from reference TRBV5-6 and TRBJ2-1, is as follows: DAGVTQSPTHLIKTRGQQVTLRCSPKSGHDTVSWYQQALGQGPQFIFQYYEEEERQRGNFPDRFSGHQFPNYSSELNVNALLLGDSALYLCASSPGTSGSSYNEQFFGPGTRLTVL.

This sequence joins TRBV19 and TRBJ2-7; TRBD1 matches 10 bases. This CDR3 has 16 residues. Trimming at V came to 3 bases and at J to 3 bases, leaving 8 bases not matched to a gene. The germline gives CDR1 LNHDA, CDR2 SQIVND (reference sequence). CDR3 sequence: CASSMTVGTGVYEQYF. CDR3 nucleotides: TGTGCCAGTAGTATGACCGTCGGGACAGGGGTCTACGAGCAGTACTTC.

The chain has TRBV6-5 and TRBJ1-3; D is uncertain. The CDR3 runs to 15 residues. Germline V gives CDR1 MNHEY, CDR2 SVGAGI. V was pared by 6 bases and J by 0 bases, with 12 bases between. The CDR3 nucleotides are TGTGCCAGCAGGGGGAGACAAAGCTCTGGAAACACCATATATTTT. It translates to CASRGRQSSGNTIYF.

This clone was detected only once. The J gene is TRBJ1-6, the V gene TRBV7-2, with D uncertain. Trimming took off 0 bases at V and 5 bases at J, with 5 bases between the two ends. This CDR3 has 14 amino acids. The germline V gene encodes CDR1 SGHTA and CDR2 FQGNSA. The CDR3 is CASSLARNNSPLHF. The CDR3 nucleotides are TGTGCCAGCAGCTTAGCCAGGAATAATTCACCCCTCCACTTT.